This T cell receptor (beta chain) was captured by sequencing in a study of cytomegalovirus exposure and HLA in healthy donors. The CDR3 is 13 amino acids. Looked up from germline, CDR1 is SNHLY and CDR2 is FYNNEI. The germline V and J ends were trimmed by 1 base and 1 base, with 4 bases remaining between them. The PCR made use of 60 Vbeta and 13 Jbeta primers. Profiled with immunoSEQ multiplex PCR; TCRdb holds only in-frame clones, not every one. Of over 150,000 clones listed, around 75% are singletons. Concerning this clone: Antigen: not known. Distinct nucleotide sequences in the sample also encode this CDR3.

No record exists of this donor's CMV serostatus. Findings and limits, study-wide: Relative to the roughly 700-donor mean, N-insertions were reportedly fewer in an Asian-associated ancestry cluster in a later analysis. HLA allele associations emerged for roughly 17,000 TCR beta sequences in a later analysis, at 0.05 false discovery rate.

The TCR comes from a human donor in good health. V gene TRBV2 combines with J gene TRBJ1-1; D call uncertain. Sequencing used PBMCs. The chain's CDR3 is CASSEDRNTEAFF. CDR3 nucleotides: TGTGCCAGCAGTGAAGACAGGAACACTGAAGCTTTCTTT.